The present T cell receptor (beta chain) was sequenced within a study of identical twins. Only healthy Caucasians were included as donors. Unique molecular identifiers were present on cDNA, and template switching added a universal primer site. Each CDR3 protein gets one entry after TCRdb re-called the 5' RACE reads with MiXCR. The sample includes 250,000 or so distinct CDR3 sequences, approximately 11% of them seen just once. Findings and limits, study-wide: Those out-of-frame alpha sequences shared by twins showed an excess of low generation probability.

This clonotype was seen more than once but under ten times. The antigen is undetermined. V lost 2 bases, J lost 7 bases, and 11 bases lay in between. This CDR3 comprises 14 residues. The same data also went into a second study, on yellow fever vaccine responses in identical twins. From that report: After vaccination, twins' T cell response reportedly seemed partly convergent, partly personalized.

This sequence originates from a woman under 30 in good health. The chain has TRBV12-3 or TRBV12-4 and TRBJ2-2; D is unclear. The sample consisted of memory (CD45RO+) T cells sorted from blood. The CDR3 DNA is TGTGCCAGCAGTTTAAGGGCTGGCCTCGGGGAGCTGTTTTTT. Residues: CASSLRAGLGELFF.